The 21 T cell receptor beta chains below were found in one sample sequenced in a study of Graves' ophthalmopathy and Graves' hyperthyroidism (dated by TCRdb to 2016 to 2019). Sequencing was carried out with an Illumina HiSeq 2000. For repertoire sequencing, the TCR beta CDR3 regions were amplified from RNA transcripts. HTBI primers and the Qiagen OneStep RT-PCR kit were used in a first-round RT-PCR, which was followed by a second-round multiplex PCR, size selection and purification. TCRdb reanalyzed the raw reads on its own, using fastp at Q25 for trimming and MiXCR for clone calling, and kept in-frame beta chains. Entries that share a CDR3 protein sequence are merged under the most common genes and DNA. The sample data list around 600,000 distinct CDR3 sequences, and over 40% of these were observed just once. Of the sample, over 2.5% is held by the ten largest clones. The sample taken for sequencing was peripheral blood. Receptors originate from an adult man with Graves' ophthalmopathy.

The chain is built from TRBV7-2 and TRBJ2-7, with D hard to call. Per the germline V gene, CDR1 is SGHTA and CDR2 is FQGNSA. This CDR3 contains 15 residues. The ends were cut back, 8 bases at V and 3 bases at J, with 20 bases in the middle. CDR3 coding DNA: TGTGCCAGCCATTCCCCGGGTTTGGGGTTCTACGAGCAGTACTTC. Amino acids: CASHSPGLGFYEQYF. Full variable domain (rest looked up from reference TRBV7-2 and TRBJ2-7): GAGVSQSPSNKVTEKGKDVELRCDPISGHTALYWYRQSLGQGLEFLIYFQGNSAPDKSGLPSDRFSAERTGGSVSTLTIQRTQQEDSAVYLCASHSPGLGFYEQYFGPGTRLTVT.

The rearrangement joins TRBV15 to TRBJ2-4, with D uncertain. The V end lost 6 bases, the J end lost 6 bases, and 12 bases lay between the germline ends. Germline V gene lookup returns CDR1 LNHNV and CDR2 YYDKDF (reference sequence). The CDR3 length is 13 residues. The CDR3: CATSVGYGNIQYF. In nucleotides, the CDR3 is TGTGCCACCAGTGTAGGGTACGGAAACATTCAGTACTTC.

The rearrangement links TRBV3-1 to TRBJ2-7; TRBD2 might be the D (6 bases). The CDR3 has 15 residues. The germline V and J ends were trimmed by 4 bases and 0 bases, with 13 bases remaining between them. Germline assignment: CDR1 LGHDT and CDR2 YNNKEL (reference sequence). The CDR3 DNA is TGTGCCAGCAGCCTCCGGGACGGGAGCTCCTACGAGCAGTACTTC. Its protein is CASSLRDGSSYEQYF.

This clonotype was detected ten times or more. The J gene is TRBJ2-5, the V gene TRBV12-3 or TRBV12-4; TRBD1 is a possible D gene (6 bases). The CDR3 has 12 amino acids. Trimming took 5 bases from V and 5 from J, leaving 9 bases between them. CDR3 bases: TGTGCCAGCAGTATTACAGGGGAGACCCAGTACTTC. Protein: CASSITGETQYF.

This clonotype has ten or more counts. The rearrangement links TRBV2 to TRBJ1-1, with D unclear. CDR1 and CDR2 (germline): SNHLY, FYNNEI. The V gene lost 7 bases and the J gene lost 0 bases, with 12 bases spanning the gap. The CDR3 is made up of 14 amino acids. The CDR3 region is CASIRTAMNTEAFF. The CDR3, as DNA: TGTGCCAGCATTCGGACGGCTATGAACACTGAAGCTTTCTTT.

V usage is TRBV7-9 and J usage is TRBJ1-5; TRBD1 aligns across 7 bases. Per germline, CDR1 SEHNR and CDR2 FQNEAQ (reference sequence). Trimming at V came to 6 bases and at J to 4 bases, leaving 21 bases not matched to a gene. The CDR3 covers 19 residues. The CDR3 DNA reads as TGTGCCAGCAGTCCCCGGGACGGCATCGCGGGACAGAGAAATCAGCCCCAGCATTTT. This sequence encodes CASSPRDGIAGQRNQPQHF.

The chain uses TRBV29-1 and TRBJ1-1; 8 positions agree with TRBD1. The germline V gene has CDR1 SQVTM and CDR2 ANQGSEA. J was trimmed by 1 base and V by 0 bases; bases with no gene match: 4. This CDR3 has 15 residues. CDR3 sequence reads: CSVEDQTGANTEAFF. The CDR3 DNA is TGCAGCGTTGAAGACCAGACAGGGGCGAACACTGAAGCTTTCTTT.

This clonotype has more than one count but fewer than ten. The rearrangement uses TRBV2 and TRBJ2-7; TRBD1 matches 8 bases. J gave up 5 bases and V 0 bases, and 6 bases lay outside the gene matches. The CDR3 length is 15 residues. The germline V gene has CDR1 SNHLY and CDR2 FYNNEI. This chain's CDR3 is CASSEARQGAHEQYF. As DNA, the CDR3 is TGTGCCAGCAGTGAAGCACGGCAGGGGGCCCACGAGCAGTACTTC.

This clonotype was observed many times. DNA for the CDR3: TGCAGCGTACCTTCTAGCGGGGGGGAGACCCAGTACTTC. The encoded protein is CSVPSSGGETQYF. The chain combines TRBV29-1 with TRBJ2-5; 11 nucleotides agree with TRBD2. V lost 6 bases, J lost 5 bases, and 5 bases stayed unmatched. The CDR3 is 13 residues long. Germline lookup yields CDR1 SQVTM and CDR2 ANQGSEA.

The chain joins TRBV5-1 to TRBJ2-2, with no clear D. This CDR3 region has 12 residues. Germline assignment: CDR1 SGHRS and CDR2 YFSETQ. V gave up 3 bases and J gave up 6 bases, with 6 bases separating them. The CDR3 is CASSCVPGELFF. DNA of the CDR3: TGCGCCAGCAGCTGTGTACCCGGGGAGCTGTTTTTT.

This clonotype showed up many times. V and J are TRBV12-3 or TRBV12-4 and TRBJ2-5, with D uncertain. V lost 5 bases, J lost 0 bases, and 10 bases lay in between. The CDR3 is 14 residues long. CDR3 in amino acids: CASSPRWDQETQYF. In DNA form, the CDR3 reads TGTGCCAGCAGTCCCCGATGGGACCAAGAGACCCAGTACTTC.

The table lists this clonotype with a few counts. The chain is built from TRBV20-1 and TRBJ1-3; possible D gene TRBD1, 5 bases. Trimming pared 6 bases from V and 0 bases from J, leaving 15 bases between. CDR1 and CDR2 (germline): DFQATT, SNEGSKA (reference sequence). The length of the CDR3 is 15 residues. The CDR3 nucleotides are TGCAGTGCCCGCGGGACTTCCCGCTCTGGAAACACCATATATTTT. It is translated as CSARGTSRSGNTIYF.

This clonotype occurred a few times. The chain combines TRBV2 with TRBJ1-4, with 7 bases that match TRBD1. In germline, CDR1 is SNHLY, CDR2 FYNNEI. V shed 3 bases, J shed 8 bases, and the junction held 6 bases outside the gene matches. The CDR3 totals 14 residues. Here the CDR3 reads CASSEWDRGEKLFF. CDR3 coding DNA: TGTGCCAGCAGTGAGTGGGACAGAGGAGAAAAACTGTTTTTT. Full variable domain (missing parts from reference TRBV2 and TRBJ1-4): EPEVTQTPSHQVTQMGQEVILRCVPISNHLYFYWYRQILGQKVEFLVSFYNNEISEKSEIFDDQFSVERPDGSNFTLKIRSTKLEDSAMYFCASSEWDRGEKLFFGSGTQLSVL.

This clonotype has a count of ten or more. The V call is TRBV6-6, the J call TRBJ1-2; TRBD1 might be the D (5 bases). Germline V gene data show CDR1 as MNHNY and CDR2 as SVGAGI (reference sequence). The CDR3 spans 13 residues. V was pared by 5 bases and J by 5 bases, with 12 bases between. The CDR3 reads CASSTRDGYGYTF. CDR3 nucleotides: TGTGCCAGCAGTACCCGGGACGGGTATGGCTACACCTTC.

This clonotype was observed many times. This chain uses TRBV6-6 with TRBJ2-5; D is ambiguous. CDR3 length equals 13 residues. Germline V gene data show CDR1 as MNHNY and CDR2 as SVGAGI (reference sequence). The V and J ends lost 10 bases and 1 base respectively, with 13 bases between them. CDR3 in amino acids: CATRIRSQETQYF. In DNA, the CDR3 is TGTGCCACCCGGATACGGAGCCAAGAGACCCAGTACTTC.

This clonotype was counted a few times. At one end the junction does not follow the germline gene, possibly because of a read error. The chain recombines TRBV7-3 with TRBJ2-5; D unresolved. CDR1 and CDR2 from the germline V gene are SGHTA and FQGTGA. The CDR3 totals 15 residues. Written as DNA, the CDR3 is TGTGCCAGCAGCCAAGAAGGCCAGGCCCAAGGGACCCAGTACTTC. It translates to CASSQEGQAQGTQYF.

This clonotype has a handful of counts. The chain couples TRBV27 to TRBJ2-7; D is unclear. The CDR3 covers 11 residues. Deletions cut 6 bases from V and 5 bases from J, with 8 bases between. Germline V gives CDR1 MNHEY, CDR2 SMNVEV (reference sequence). CDR3 residues: CASSYLDEQYF. Here the CDR3 DNA reads TGTGCCAGCAGCTACCTAGACGAGCAGTACTTC.

This sequence joins TRBV6-4 and TRBJ2-7, with 7 bases that match TRBD2. Germline CDR1 is MRHNA and CDR2 is SNTAGT. The CDR3 is 15 residues long. V shed 3 bases, J shed 5 bases, and the junction held 10 bases outside the gene matches. The CDR3 here is CASSEKGGSAHEQYF. The CDR3 DNA follows: TGTGCCAGCAGTGAGAAGGGCGGGAGCGCCCACGAGCAGTACTTC.

This chain joins TRBV7-9 and TRBJ2-1, with 9 bases matching TRBD2. Germline V gene lookup returns CDR1 SEHNR and CDR2 FQNEAQ (reference sequence). The CDR3 covers 15 residues. J was trimmed by 4 bases and V by 2 bases; bases with no gene match: 3. The CDR3 spells CASSLTSGRYNEQFF. In DNA, the CDR3 is TGTGCCAGCAGCTTAACCAGCGGGAGGTACAATGAGCAGTTCTTC. The full variable domain, its missing parts supplied by reference TRBV7-9 and TRBJ2-1, is DTGVSQNPRHKITKRGQNVTFRCDPISEHNRLYWYRQTLGQGPEFLTYFQNEAQLEKSRLLSDRFSAERPKGSFSTLEIQRTEQGDSAMYLCASSLTSGRYNEQFFGPGTRLTVL.

A word on this clonotype: An end of the junction does not agree with germline; a read error may underlie this. V and J are TRBV5-5 and TRBJ1-2; D is uncertain. The CDR3 loop spans 13 amino acids. Germline V CDR1 and CDR2: SGHKS, YYEKEE (reference sequence). The CDR3, as DNA: TGTGCCAGCAGCTTGGGGCGTAACTATGGCTGCACCTTC. Its translation: CASSLGRNYGCTF.

This clonotype was observed many times. The V and J genes are TRBV6-5 and TRBJ2-5; perhaps TRBD1 as D (5 bases). CDR3 size: 14 residues. V shed 4 bases and J shed 4 bases, with 13 bases lying between them. Germline CDR1 reads MNHEY; CDR2 reads SVGAGI. CDR3 amino acids: CASSSQGFAETQYF. The CDR3 nucleotides are TGTGCCAGCAGTTCGCAGGGCTTCGCAGAGACCCAGTACTTC.